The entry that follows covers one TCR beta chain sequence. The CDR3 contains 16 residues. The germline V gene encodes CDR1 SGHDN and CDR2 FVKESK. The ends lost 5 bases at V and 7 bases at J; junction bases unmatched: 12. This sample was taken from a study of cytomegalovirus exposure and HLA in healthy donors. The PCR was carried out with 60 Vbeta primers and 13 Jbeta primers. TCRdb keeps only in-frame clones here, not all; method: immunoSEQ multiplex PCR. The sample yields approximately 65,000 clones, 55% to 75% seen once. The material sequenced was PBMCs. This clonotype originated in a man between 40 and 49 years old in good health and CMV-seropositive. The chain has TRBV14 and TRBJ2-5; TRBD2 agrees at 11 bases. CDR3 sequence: CASSELAGDRLGTQYF. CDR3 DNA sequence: TGTGCCAGCAGCGAACTAGCGGGGGACCGCCTGGGGACCCAGTACTTC.